These T cell receptor beta chains were read from a single sample in a study of T-cell memory formation after mild COVID-19. TCRdb reanalysed the 5' RACE reads using MiXCR and keeps one entry per CDR3 protein. The table has about 90,000 distinct CDR3 sequences, 10% to 15% seen once. The sample comprised PBMCs or a T cell subset sorted from them (not recorded which). The receptors shown here come from an adult woman who had mild COVID-19 (a few samples of this study predate the infection). Cell type and time point are not known. CDR3s include the opening cysteine and the closing phenylalanine or tryptophan. Each record gives: J gene, D gene, clone size, V gene, CDR3 protein, CDR3 DNA. D genes are given only for firm matches. For some rows the clone size is stated as once, few or many, or as a class when expanded; others skip it.

J: TRBJ2-1
D: NA
size: few
V: TRBV5-1
CDR3: CASSLGGQSSYNEQFF
DNA: TGCGCCAGCAGTCTGGGGGGGCAGAGCTCCTACAATGAGCAGTTCTTC

J: TRBJ2-6
D: NA
size: NA
V: TRBV28
CDR3: CASSSNSDTRLSGANVLTF
DNA: TGTGCCAGCAGCTCCAATTCGGACACCCGACTCTCTGGGGCCAACGTCCTGACTTTC

J: TRBJ2-7
D: NA
size: NA
V: TRBV5-1
CDR3: CASSPTTTYEQYF
DNA: TGCGCCAGCAGCCCAACGACCACCTACGAGCAGTACTTC

J: TRBJ2-4
D: NA
size: few
V: TRBV20-1
CDR3: CSARESGSSNIQYF
DNA: TGCAGTGCTAGAGAATCCGGGAGCTCGAACATTCAGTACTTC

J: TRBJ2-6
D: NA
size: NA
V: TRBV7-9
CDR3: CASSLVAGPGANVLTF
DNA: TGTGCCAGCAGCTTAGTGGCTGGGCCTGGGGCCAACGTCCTGACTTTC

J: TRBJ2-3
D: TRBD2
size: few
V: TRBV29-1
CDR3: CSPKLAGGPDTQYF
DNA: TGCAGCCCAAAGCTAGCGGGAGGTCCAGATACGCAGTATTTT

J: TRBJ1-1
D: TRBD1
size: few
V: TRBV7-9
CDR3: CASRTRTGASSRPDTEAFF
DNA: TGTGCCAGCAGAACAAGGACAGGGGCAAGTAGTCGGCCGGACACTGAAGCTTTCTTT

J: TRBJ2-1
D: TRBD2
size: few
V: TRBV19
CDR3: CASTPGLAGGDNEQFF
DNA: TGTGCCAGTACTCCCGGGCTAGCGGGAGGGGACAATGAGCAGTTCTTC

J: TRBJ1-2
D: NA
size: few
V: TRBV2
CDR3: CASSVDSNYGYTF
DNA: TGTGCCAGCAGTGTGGACAGTAACTATGGCTACACCTTC

J: TRBJ2-7
D: NA
size: few
V: TRBV7-9
CDR3: CASSPPVGGAPEQYF
DNA: TGTGCCAGCAGCCCCCCGGTAGGGGGGGCCCCCGAGCAGTACTTC

J: TRBJ2-7
D: NA
size: NA
V: TRBV2
CDR3: CASSEGAGYSYEQYF
DNA: TGTGCCAGCAGTGAAGGAGCAGGTTACTCCTACGAGCAGTACTTC

J: TRBJ2-7
D: NA
size: few
V: TRBV6-5
CDR3: CASSYGRTYEQYF
DNA: TGTGCCAGCAGTTACGGGCGCACCTACGAGCAGTACTTC

J: TRBJ2-1
D: TRBD2
size: NA
V: TRBV3-1
CDR3: CASSPGTSGGHGNEQFF
DNA: TGTGCCAGCAGCCCCGGGACTAGCGGGGGGCATGGGAATGAGCAGTTCTTC

J: TRBJ2-1
D: NA
size: many
V: TRBV6-2/TRBV6-3
CDR3: CASSYSETGVYNEQFF
DNA: TGTGCCAGCAGTTACTCGGAAACGGGGGTCTACAATGAGCAGTTCTTC

J: TRBJ2-3
D: TRBD2
size: few
V: TRBV5-4
CDR3: CASSSARAGASTDTQYF
DNA: TGTGCCAGCAGCTCGGCACGAGCGGGAGCTAGCACAGATACGCAGTATTTT

J: TRBJ1-2
D: NA
size: few
V: TRBV20-1
CDR3: CSARDDDNYGYTF
DNA: TGCAGTGCTAGGGACGACGATAACTATGGCTACACCTTC

J: TRBJ2-6
D: NA
size: NA
V: TRBV30
CDR3: CAWSARESSGANVLTF
DNA: TGTGCCTGGAGTGCTAGAGAAAGCTCTGGGGCCAACGTCCTGACTTTC

J: TRBJ2-7
D: TRBD2
size: NA
V: TRBV12-3/TRBV12-4
CDR3: CASSFLTSGGYEQYF
DNA: TGTGCCAGCAGTTTCCTAACTAGCGGGGGCTACGAGCAGTACTTC

J: TRBJ2-7
D: TRBD2
size: few
V: TRBV9
CDR3: CASSPGSGGYEQYF
DNA: TGTGCCAGCAGCCCCGGGAGCGGGGGCTACGAGCAGTACTTC

J: TRBJ2-1
D: TRBD2
size: few
V: TRBV5-8
CDR3: CASLLLAAYNEQFF
DNA: TGTGCCAGCCTTCTACTAGCGGCCTACAATGAGCAGTTCTTC

J: TRBJ2-7
D: NA
size: many
V: TRBV7-9
CDR3: CASSLGESPHEQYF
DNA: TGTGCCAGCAGCTTAGGGGAATCCCCACACGAGCAGTACTTC

J: TRBJ1-1
D: NA
size: few
V: TRBV27
CDR3: CASSLISGGNTEAFF
DNA: TGTGCCAGCTCCCTTATCTCAGGCGGGAACACTGAAGCTTTCTTT

J: TRBJ1-3
D: NA
size: few
V: TRBV12-3/TRBV12-4
CDR3: CASSWGSTGNTIYF
DNA: TGTGCCAGCAGTTGGGGTTCTACTGGAAACACCATATATTTT

J: TRBJ2-7
D: NA
size: few
V: TRBV27
CDR3: CASSLMGGSYEQYF
DNA: TGTGCCAGCAGTTTAATGGGGGGATCCTACGAGCAGTACTTC

J: TRBJ1-2
D: TRBD1
size: many
V: TRBV7-9
CDR3: CASSLVGTDRYGYTF
DNA: TGTGCCAGCAGCTTAGTCGGGACAGACCGCTATGGCTACACCTTC

J: TRBJ2-5
D: NA
size: NA
V: TRBV13
CDR3: CASSPWRGTQYF
DNA: TGTGCCAGCAGCCCGTGGAGGGGGACCCAGTACTTC

J: TRBJ2-3
D: NA
size: NA
V: TRBV10-3
CDR3: CAISADRTDTQYF
DNA: TGTGCCATCAGCGCGGACCGAACAGATACGCAGTATTTT

J: TRBJ1-3
D: NA
size: few
V: TRBV4-2
CDR3: CASSRVQGLTGSVGNTIYF
DNA: TGTGCCAGCAGCCGAGTCCAGGGGTTGACGGGCTCTGTTGGAAACACCATATATTTT

J: TRBJ2-2
D: TRBD1
size: many
V: TRBV24-1
CDR3: CATSDFNTPGQASTGELFF
DNA: TGTGCCACCAGTGATTTCAACACCCCGGGACAGGCCTCCACCGGGGAGCTGTTTTTT

J: TRBJ2-1
D: TRBD2
size: NA
V: TRBV9
CDR3: CASSGGLAGSYNEQFF
DNA: TGTGCCAGCAGCGGAGGACTAGCGGGCTCCTACAATGAGCAGTTCTTC

J: TRBJ2-3
D: NA
size: few
V: TRBV3-1
CDR3: CASSNVAANTDTQYF
DNA: TGTGCCAGCAGTAACGTAGCAGCCAACACAGATACGCAGTATTTT

J: TRBJ2-1
D: TRBD2
size: NA
V: TRBV24-1
CDR3: CATSDWTSGASYNEQFF
DNA: TGTGCCACCAGTGATTGGACTAGCGGGGCTTCCTACAATGAGCAGTTCTTC

J: TRBJ2-5
D: NA
size: NA
V: TRBV18
CDR3: CASSQGSQETQYF
DNA: TGTGCCAGCTCCCAGGGGAGTCAAGAGACCCAGTACTTC

J: TRBJ2-3
D: TRBD2
size: few
V: TRBV14
CDR3: CASSHRLAEEVTDTQYF
DNA: TGTGCCAGCAGCCACAGACTAGCGGAAGAGGTCACAGATACGCAGTATTTT

J: TRBJ2-7
D: TRBD1
size: few
V: TRBV5-1
CDR3: CASSPDPGTGGYEQYF
DNA: TGCGCCAGCAGCCCGGACCCCGGGACAGGAGGTTACGAGCAGTACTTC

J: TRBJ2-3
D: NA
size: NA
V: TRBV2
CDR3: CACKIAQPGDTQYF
DNA: TGTGCCTGCAAGATAGCTCAACCCGGAGATACGCAGTATTTT

J: TRBJ2-7
D: TRBD2
size: NA
V: TRBV2
CDR3: CASSSRLAGSSYEQYF
DNA: TGTGCCAGCAGCTCCCGACTAGCGGGGAGCTCCTACGAGCAGTACTTC

J: TRBJ2-1
D: TRBD2
size: NA
V: TRBV5-1
CDR3: CASSSLAVISSYNEQFF
DNA: TGCGCCAGCAGCTCTCTAGCGGTAATTAGCTCCTACAATGAGCAGTTCTTC

J: TRBJ2-7
D: NA
size: NA
V: TRBV15
CDR3: CATSRNRYEQYF
DNA: TGTGCCACCAGCAGAAATAGGTACGAGCAGTACTTC